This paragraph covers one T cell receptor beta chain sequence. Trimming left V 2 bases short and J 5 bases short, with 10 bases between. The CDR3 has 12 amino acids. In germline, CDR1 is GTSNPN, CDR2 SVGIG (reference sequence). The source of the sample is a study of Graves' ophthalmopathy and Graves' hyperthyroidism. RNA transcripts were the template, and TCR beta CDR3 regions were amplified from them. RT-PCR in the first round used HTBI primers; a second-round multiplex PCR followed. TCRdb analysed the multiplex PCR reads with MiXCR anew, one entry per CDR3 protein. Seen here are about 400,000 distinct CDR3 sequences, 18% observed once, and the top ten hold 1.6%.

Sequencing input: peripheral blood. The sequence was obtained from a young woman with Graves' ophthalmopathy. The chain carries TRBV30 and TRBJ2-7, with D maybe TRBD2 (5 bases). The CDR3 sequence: CAWSFGVDEQYF. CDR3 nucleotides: TGTGCCTGGAGTTTCGGGGTTGACGAGCAGTACTTC. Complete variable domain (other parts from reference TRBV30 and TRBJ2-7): SQTIHQWPATLVQPVGSPLSLECTVEGTSNPNLYWYRQAAGRGLQLLFYSVGIGQISSEVPQNLSASRPQDRQFILSSKKLLLSDSGFYLCAWSFGVDEQYFGPGTRLTVT.